The present entry profiles one T cell receptor (beta chain) with its context. What it binds is unknown. The same CDR3 also results from other DNA sequences found in this sample. This record belongs to a study of shared clonotypes between healthy human individuals. Study summary: Researchers assigned three CD4 naive, three CD4 memory, two CD8 naive and one CD8 memory plate to each donor.

It was into CD45RA+ naive and CD45RA-negative memory subsets that the CD4+ cells were split. The repertoire was sequenced with immunoSEQ multiplex PCR; TCRdb's copy has only in-frame clones and lacks some. Of about 770,000 clones listed, roughly two thirds are singletons. The germline V gene encodes CDR1 GTSNPN and CDR2 SVGIG (reference sequence). This CDR3 has 13 residues. Overall study results and limits: Several donors held approximately 4.5% of naive CD4 clonotypes in common.

The material sequenced was memory CD4+ T cells sorted from blood. Documented subset: CD45RA-negative fraction. This receptor was identified in a woman in her twenties or thirties in good health. The chain combines TRBV30 with TRBJ2-5; D is possibly TRBD1 (6 bases). Judging by the DNA end, TRBJ2-7 fits better; the J call may be wrong. CDR3 bases: TGTGCCTGGAGGCCGGGACACCTCTACGAGCAGTACTTC. Translating it yields CAWRPGHLYEQYF.